The T cell receptor (beta chain) described here comes from a study of T cell repertoires in cytomegalovirus infection. From the reads, TCRdb called clonotypes with MiXCR, one entry per CDR3 protein. The repertoire has about half a million distinct CDR3 sequences, more than 30% of them found once; the top ten carry about a sixth. V lost 8 bases and J lost 3; bases outside the gene matches: 7. The CDR3 extends over 15 amino acids. Germline V CDR1 and CDR2: MDHEN, SYDVKM. Concerning this clonotype: Its specificity is unknown.

The TCR originated in a human donor in good health (CMV status not recorded). Some clones in this sample may be carry-over from other donors' samples. Sequenced here: cultured PBMCs, sampled from culture after CMV antigen stimulation. The chain combines TRBV28 with TRBJ1-1, with TRBD1 matching 12 bases. This chain's CDR3 is CASPGTGGVDTEAFF. The CDR3, as DNA: TGTGCCAGCCCCGGGACAGGGGGCGTCGACACTGAAGCTTTCTTT.